The clone carrying this T cell receptor (beta chain) has only one observation. Its antigen is as yet unknown. The CDR3 consists of 13 residues. V was shortened by 7 bases and J by 2 bases, with 11 bases between the two germline ends. Germline V gene lookup returns CDR1 MNHNS and CDR2 SASEGT. The record originates from a study of T cells in localized non-small cell lung cancer. Points from the study as a whole: A median of about 60 of the top 100 tumor clones appeared in adjacent lung, which was paired and uninvolved. Higher adjacent-lung clonality was associated with shorter survival. Uninvolved adjacent lung had the highest recorded T cell clonality, with tumor below it.

The assay was immunoSEQ multiplex PCR, and TCRdb's table has in-frame clones only and misses some. This sample carries about 39,000 clones, around 79% of them seen once, and the ten largest clones take about 32%. This specimen consisted of PBMCs, obtained before any cancer treatment. This receptor was obtained from a woman aged 40 to 75 with stage II squamous cell lung carcinoma. The chain employs TRBV6-1 and TRBJ1-2, with a tentative D call TRBD1 (6 bases). This CDR3 is CASIGGANYGYTF. The CDR3 DNA sequence: TGTGCCAGCATAGGGGGGGCCAACTATGGCTACACCTTC.